A single sample is the source of the 10 T cell receptor beta chains below, sequenced in a study of blood T cell repertoires in COVID-19. Here immunoSEQ multiplex PCR was the method, and the copy in TCRdb shows in-frame clones only, minus some. This table holds around 140,000 clones, more than 85% found once. The sample taken for sequencing was peripheral blood. These TCRs come from a man aged 60 to 75 with COVID-19, enrolled during active disease.

This clone has only a few counts. This chain links TRBV9 with TRBJ1-1; TRBD1 agrees at 9 bases. Germline lookup yields CDR1 SGDLS and CDR2 YYNGEE. The J segment lost 4 bases and the V segment lost 4 bases, leaving 14 bases of the junction unmatched. CDR3 size: 17 residues. CDR3: CASSPRTGETPGTEAFF. The CDR3 DNA follows: TGTGCCAGCAGCCCACGGACAGGGGAAACCCCTGGCACTGAAGCTTTCTTT.

The rearrangement links TRBV5-4 to TRBJ2-7; D is possibly TRBD1 (5 bases). This CDR3 contains 17 residues. Germline-derived CDR1 and CDR2 are SGHNT and YYREEE (reference sequence). V was clipped by 0 bases and J by 2 bases, with 18 bases between them. The CDR3 nucleotides are TGTGCCAGCAGCTTGGTCTCTCTAAGGGGATCCACCTACGAGCAGTACTTC. Its protein is CASSLVSLRGSTYEQYF.

As for this clone: Other DNA sequences in the sample encode the same CDR3. CDR3 sequence (DNA): TGTGCCAGCAGCCTCCAGGGGAACACTGAAGCTTTCTTT. As protein: CASSLQGNTEAFF. The rearrangement links TRBV9 to TRBJ1-1; maybe TRBD1 (5 bases). The germline V gene has CDR1 SGDLS and CDR2 YYNGEE. V lost 4 bases, J lost 1 base, and 8 bases lay in between. This CDR3 is built from 13 residues.

The chain recombines TRBV5-4 with TRBJ2-4, with TRBD2 as a possible D gene (5 bases). Germline V gives CDR1 SGHNT, CDR2 YYREEE (reference sequence). The CDR3 totals 15 residues. The V and J ends lost 5 bases and 0 bases respectively, with 12 bases between them. CDR3 nucleotide sequence: TGTGCCAGCAGTGGAGGCGGAATAGCCAAAAACATTCAGTACTTC. Translation gives CASSGGGIAKNIQYF.

The CDR3 loop is CASGLDQGFFSNQPQHF. The CDR3 nucleotides are TGTGCTAGTGGTTTGGACCAGGGGTTTTTTAGCAATCAGCCCCAGCATTTT. The chain employs TRBV12-5 and TRBJ1-5; a weak D match, TRBD1 (6 bases). The CDR3 has 17 residues. V dropped 1 base and J dropped 0 bases, with 13 bases sitting between them. Germline assignment: CDR1 LGHNT and CDR2 FRNRAP.

This clone has only one observation. CDR3 sequence reads: CASSHAPGHGPYGYTF. CDR3 coding DNA: TGCGCCAGCAGCCATGCACCGGGACACGGACCCTATGGCTACACCTTC. V is TRBV4-3 and J is TRBJ1-2, with TRBD1 as a possible D gene (6 bases). Trimming took 3 bases from V and 4 from J, leaving 18 bases between them. The V gene's germline CDR1 is LGHNA and CDR2 YSLEER. The CDR3 covers 16 residues.

The chain carries TRBV6-5 and TRBJ2-7; 7 bases align to TRBD1. V shed 0 bases, J shed 0 bases, and the junction held 5 bases outside the gene matches. The length of the CDR3 is 16 residues. CDR1 is MNHEY, CDR2 SVGAGI, per germline. The CDR3 here is CASSYSATGLSYEQYF. CDR3 coding DNA: TGTGCCAGCAGTTACTCGGCGACAGGGCTCTCCTACGAGCAGTACTTC.

The rearrangement links TRBV30 to TRBJ2-3, with 13 positions matching TRBD2. The germline V gene has CDR1 GTSNPN and CDR2 SVGIG (reference sequence). With 1 base clipped from V and 4 bases from J, the junction kept 2 bases outside the gene matches. The CDR3 has 15 amino acids. For the CDR3, the DNA is TGTGCCTGGAGTGGCGGACTAGCGGGGGCAGATACGCAGTATTTT. It codes for CAWSGGLAGADTQYF.

This clone appeared a single time. The chain employs TRBV7-9 and TRBJ1-1; 7 bases align to TRBD1. This CDR3 is 16 amino acids long. The germline V gene encodes CDR1 SEHNR and CDR2 FQNEAQ (reference sequence). Trimming at V came to 0 bases and at J to 0 bases, leaving 4 bases not matched to a gene. The CDR3 protein is CASSLAMGQMNTEAFF. The CDR3 DNA follows: TGTGCCAGCAGCTTAGCGATGGGACAGATGAACACTGAAGCTTTCTTT.

The chain is built from TRBV18 and TRBJ1-6; tentative D call: TRBD1 (6 bases). Trimming pared 1 base from V and 9 bases from J, leaving 10 bases between. The CDR3 totals 14 residues. In germline, CDR1 is KGHSH, CDR2 LQKENI. CDR3 DNA sequence: TGTGCCAGCTCACCACAGGGGGAAGGTTCACCCCTCCACTTT. Amino acids: CASSPQGEGSPLHF.